This TCR beta chain was captured by sequencing in a study of blood T cell repertoires in COVID-19. As for the study in general: T cells, B-cell-depleted T cells, or PBMCs supplied cDNA or gDNA.

Per the study methods: The authors estimated nucleated cell counts from reference gene primer amplification. Method: immunoSEQ multiplex PCR; TCRdb's copy keeps in-frame clones and lacks some. That table is the source of V, J and clone size, and D and trimming were worked out from the DNA. The data hold a few hundred thousand clones, with about nine tenths observed a single time. The germline V gene encodes CDR1 KGHDR and CDR2 SFDVKD. This CDR3 has 15 amino acids. V gave up 3 bases and J gave up 5 bases; unmatched junction bases: 7. Membership in each cohort depended on participant-reported clinical history. For recovered donors of Cohort 3, there were two negative PCRs, clearance, or symptom resolution.

The sequence came from a woman under 30 who had recovered from COVID-19. What was sequenced was PBMCs or T cells enriched from blood (not recorded which). This chain joins TRBV24-1 and TRBJ2-5; 8 bases agree with TRBD1. CDR3 nucleotides: TGTGCCACCAGTGATGGGGGACAGGCGGGGGAGACCCAGTACTTC. Protein product: CATSDGGQAGETQYF.